The 24 T cell receptor beta chains below were found in one sample sequenced in a study of blood T cells in healthy people across ages (dated by TCRdb to the mid-2010s). Preparation of the library involved 5' RACE. TCRdb records Illumina HiSeq 2500 as the sequencer. A second PCR of 7 to 11 cycles was run with a J-beta primer mix and a sample-barcoded 5' primer. TCRdb's own reprocessing of the public reads used fastp at Q25 and MiXCR and kept productive beta chains. CDR3 protein sequences are deduplicated, and each keeps its most common genes and DNA. In all, the sample holds over 600,000 distinct CDR3 sequences, and around 41% of those were seen once. The ten largest clones represent around 32% of the sample. The sample comprised blood. These receptors were collected from a man at least 80 years old in good health.

There are a few counts of this clonotype. This chain links TRBV2 with TRBJ2-7; tentatively, D is TRBD1 (6 bases). Trimming pared 6 bases from V and 1 base from J, leaving 10 bases between. Looked up from germline, CDR1 is SNHLY and CDR2 is FYNNEI. There are 13 residues in the CDR3. For the CDR3, the DNA is TGTGCCAGCAGGCGAGGACAGTCCTACGAGCAGTACTTC. Translation gives CASRRGQSYEQYF.

A remark on this clonotype: Since a much larger clone is just one base distant, this may be a read error. The J gene is TRBJ2-7, the V gene TRBV6-2 or TRBV6-3; TRBD2 is a possible D gene (6 bases). The CDR3 length is 14 residues. Germline V gives CDR1 MNHEY, CDR2 SVGEGT. The DNA for the CDR3 is TGTGCCAGCAGGTACTCGACCGGGGGCTACGAGCAGTACTTC. Translated: CASRYSTGGYEQYF.

The chain employs TRBV20-1 and TRBJ2-5; perhaps D is TRBD1 or TRBD2 (5 bases each). The closer fit of TRBJ2-7 to the DNA end suggests the J call may be wrong. Germline V gene data show CDR1 as DFQATT and CDR2 as SNEGSKA (reference sequence). CDR3 length: 14 residues. CDR3 bases: TGCAGTGCTAGAGCCCCTGACCGGGACCTCGAGCAGTACTTC. Translating it yields CSARAPDRDLEQYF.

A few counts support this clonotype. V usage is TRBV11-2 and J usage is TRBJ2-3; perhaps TRBD1 as D (5 bases). Looked up from germline, CDR1 is SGHAT and CDR2 is FQNNGV. Trimming took 1 base from V and 4 from J, leaving 12 bases between them. The CDR3 length is 15 residues. DNA of the CDR3: TGTGCCAGCAGCTTAGGCAGGGTCAGCGCAGATACGCAGTATTTT. The encoded protein is CASSLGRVSADTQYF.

This clonotype was detected only a few times. The chain employs TRBV6-6 and TRBJ2-5; 9 bases align to TRBD2. Germline V lookup: CDR1 MNHNY, CDR2 SVGAGI (reference sequence). The CDR3 sequence is 14 residues long. With 8 bases clipped from V and 3 bases from J, the junction kept 7 bases outside the gene matches. DNA of the CDR3: TGTGCCAGCGCGTCGAGCGGGAGGAAAGAGACCCAGTACTTC. This codes for CASASSGRKETQYF.

The chain couples TRBV28 to TRBJ2-6, with D hard to call. The CDR3 has 14 residues. Germline CDR1 is MDHEN and CDR2 is SYDVKM. Trimming took off 5 bases at V and 4 bases at J, with 9 bases between the two ends. DNA of the CDR3: TGTGCCAGCAGTGAGCAAGCCGGGGCCAACGTCCTGACTTTC. Translation gives CASSEQAGANVLTF.

This clonotype was counted between two and nine times. The chain joins TRBV27 to TRBJ2-2; D is ambiguous. Germline V lookup: CDR1 MNHEY, CDR2 SMNVEV (reference sequence). V was pared by 2 bases and J by 5 bases, with 6 bases between. CDR3 length: 13 residues. The CDR3 DNA sequence: TGTGCCAGCAGTTTAGTGGGAACCGGGGAGCTGTTTTTT. Protein sequence: CASSLVGTGELFF.

The chain links TRBV20-1 to TRBJ2-4; D is undetermined. The CDR3 covers 15 residues. The V gene's germline CDR1 is DFQATT and CDR2 SNEGSKA (reference sequence). Between the trimmed V and J ends, which lost 7 bases and 0 bases, there was a span of 16 bases. The CDR3 coding sequence is TGCAGTGGAACTGAATGGGCACTAGCCAAAAACATTCAGTACTTC. Protein: CSGTEWALAKNIQYF.

CDR3 nucleotide sequence: TGCAGTGCCCTCCCTGGGGACAGGAATAATGAAAAACTGTTTTTT. This gives the protein CSALPGDRNNEKLFF. V and J are TRBV20-1 and TRBJ1-4; 8 bases match TRBD1. V shed 6 bases, J shed 4 bases, and the junction held 10 bases outside the gene matches. Germline assignment: CDR1 DFQATT and CDR2 SNEGSKA (reference sequence). The CDR3 extends over 15 amino acids.

The rearrangement links TRBV7-9 to TRBJ1-5, with 7 positions matching TRBD1. CDR1 is SEHNR, CDR2 FQNEAQ, per germline (reference sequence). This CDR3 has 15 residues. Trimming took 5 bases from V and 4 from J; bases not matched to a gene: 8. The CDR3 DNA reads TGTGCCAGCAGCACGGGGGACAGCCAGAATCAGCCCCAGCATTTT. Translating gives CASSTGDSQNQPQHF.

This clonotype was recorded a few times. The V call is TRBV20-1, the J call TRBJ2-7; D might be TRBD2 (5 bases). Germline V gives CDR1 DFQATT, CDR2 SNEGSKA (reference sequence). The CDR3 runs 15 residues. Trimming left V 0 bases short and J 1 base short, with 13 bases between. In DNA form, the CDR3 reads TGCAGTGCTAGAGATGCGGGTCTACGGTCCTACGAGCAGTACTTC. It encodes CSARDAGLRSYEQYF.

This clonotype was seen many times. In nucleotides, the CDR3 is TGCAGCGTTGATATGGGGGCGATAGATACGCAGTATTTT. It is translated as CSVDMGAIDTQYF. J is TRBJ2-3 and V is TRBV29-1, with a possible D match to TRBD1 (6 bases). The CDR3 covers 13 residues. The V gene lost 3 bases and the J gene lost 5 bases, with 12 bases spanning the gap. The germline V gene encodes CDR1 SQVTM and CDR2 ANQGSEA.

The DNA of the CDR3 is TGTGCCAGCAGGGTGGAAGCTTCCTCTGGATATGGCTACACCTTC. Its protein product is CASRVEASSGYGYTF. The genes are TRBV7-9 and TRBJ1-2; no clear D gene. The germline gives CDR1 SEHNR, CDR2 FQNEAQ (reference sequence). V lost 6 bases and J 5 bases, leaving 19 bases between the germline ends. CDR3 length equals 15 residues.

The rearrangement uses TRBV20-1 and TRBJ2-5; TRBD2 is a possible D gene (6 bases). V gave up 6 bases and J gave up 3 bases, with 11 bases separating them. The CDR3 is 12 amino acids. Germline CDR1 DFQATT, CDR2 SNEGSKA (reference sequence). CDR3 sequence (DNA): TGCAGTGCCCCGGGCGGGAAAGAGACCCAGTACTTC. Translating it yields CSAPGGKETQYF.

V gene TRBV6-1 combines with J gene TRBJ1-5; D is unresolved. The germline V gene encodes CDR1 MNHNS and CDR2 SASEGT. Trimming pared 4 bases from V and 2 bases from J, leaving 12 bases between. This CDR3 spans 15 amino acids. For the CDR3, the DNA is TGTGCCAGCAGTGTTGGGCAGGTTGGCAATCAGCCCCAGCATTTT. It specifies CASSVGQVGNQPQHF.

This clonotype showed up just a few times. V usage is TRBV28 and J usage is TRBJ2-5; 7 positions agree with TRBD2. The CDR3 is 16 residues long. CDR1 is MDHEN and CDR2 is SYDVKM in the germline V gene. J gave up 11 bases and V 10 bases, and 25 bases lay outside the gene matches. DNA of the CDR3: TGTGCCACAAACCTGTTTACTAGCGCTGGGGCGGGGGAGCAGTACTTC. Protein product: CATNLFTSAGAGEQYF.

This clonotype was picked up a small number of times. In nucleotides, the CDR3 is TGTGCCAGCAGTTCCGGGACGGCTTTGGGGGGCACAGATACGCAGTATTTT. It translates to CASSSGTALGGTDTQYF. The chain is built from TRBV28 and TRBJ2-3; the D gene could be TRBD1 or TRBD2 (5 bases each). Germline CDR1 reads MDHEN; CDR2 reads SYDVKM. The CDR3 contains 17 residues. The V gene lost 4 bases and the J gene lost 1 base, with 18 bases spanning the gap. Supplemented by reference TRBV28 and TRBJ2-3, the full variable domain reads DVKVTQSSRYLVKRTGEKVFLECVQDMDHENMFWYRQDPGLGLRLIYFSYDVKMKEKGDIPEGYSVSREKKERFSLILESASTNQTSMYLCASSSGTALGGTDTQYFGPGTRLTVL.

Turning to this clonotype: One end of the junction varies from germline; a read error may be responsible. This chain joins TRBV5-1 and TRBJ2-3; 8 nucleotides match TRBD1. This CDR3 contains 15 residues. Germline loops: CDR1 SGHRS, CDR2 YFSETQ. The CDR3 DNA reads as TGCGCCAGCGGCTTCGACAGGGGAAGTCGAGATACGCAGTATTTT. It encodes CASGFDRGSRDTQYF.

V is TRBV20-1 and J is TRBJ2-7; a possible D gene is TRBD1 (6 bases). V shed 2 bases and J shed 2 bases, with 16 bases lying between them. Germline V CDR1 and CDR2: DFQATT, SNEGSKA (reference sequence). The CDR3 extends over 15 amino acids. The CDR3 DNA follows: TGCAGTGCTAGAAGTGGCCAGGGGTTGCCCTACGAGCAGTACTTC. Amino acid sequence: CSARSGQGLPYEQYF.

This clonotype was picked up one time. The rearrangement links TRBV20-1 to TRBJ1-2; no firm D call. V shed 1 base and J shed 4 bases, with 10 bases lying between them. This CDR3 spans 13 amino acids. Per the germline V gene, CDR1 is DFQATT and CDR2 is SNEGSKA (reference sequence). CDR3: CSARGGRIYGYTF. The CDR3 region has the DNA TGCAGTGCTAGAGGAGGGAGGATCTATGGCTACACCTTC.

The V gene is TRBV7-8, the J gene TRBJ2-7, with 9 nucleotides matching TRBD2. Germline V gene lookup returns CDR1 SGHVS and CDR2 FQNEAQ. CDR3 length: 16 residues. V shed 3 bases, J shed 0 bases, and the junction held 6 bases outside the gene matches. In DNA form, the CDR3 reads TGTGCCAGCAGCTTTGGGGCGGGGGGGGGCTCCTACGAGCAGTACTTC. It translates to CASSFGAGGGSYEQYF.

This CDR3 reads CASSQTPSPHNEQFF. CDR3 in DNA: TGCGCCAGCAGCCAAACCCCCAGCCCCCACAATGAGCAGTTCTTC. This sequence joins TRBV4-3 and TRBJ2-1; D gene unclear. V was trimmed by 2 bases and J by 5 bases, leaving 13 bases between them. Germline CDR1 is LGHNA and CDR2 is YSLEER. The CDR3 contains 15 residues.

As DNA, the CDR3 is TGCAGTGCTTCCGGGACTAGCGGGAGTCGGTACGAGCAGTACTTC. It yields the protein CSASGTSGSRYEQYF. The chain combines TRBV20-1 with TRBJ2-4; TRBD2 matches 14 bases. The closer fit of TRBJ2-7 to the DNA end suggests the J call may be wrong. Looked up from germline, CDR1 is DFQATT and CDR2 is SNEGSKA (reference sequence). The CDR3 has 15 amino acids.

This clonotype was seen a handful of times. The chain employs TRBV6-2 or TRBV6-3 and TRBJ1-5; no reliable D call. Germline V gives CDR1 MNHEY, CDR2 SVGEGT. The CDR3 sequence is 17 residues long. The V end lost 2 bases, the J end lost 0 bases, and 14 bases lay between the germline ends. CDR3 in amino acids: CASSYISSPTSNQPQHF. DNA for the CDR3: TGTGCCAGCAGTTACATTTCCAGTCCCACTAGCAATCAGCCCCAGCATTTT.